This T cell receptor (beta chain) came from a study of cytomegalovirus exposure and HLA in healthy donors. Study-wide results and limits: Earlier results showed most TCR beta V segments being productive about 90% or about 30% of the time. Most sequenced TCRs were rare (though some public TCRs occurred in many donors).

This clone was counted between two and nine times. What it recognizes is unknown. Primers included in the PCR were 60 Vbeta and 13 Jbeta primers. Here immunoSEQ multiplex PCR was the method, and the copy in TCRdb shows in-frame clones only, minus some. The sample consists of some 120,000 clones, less than 20% of them appearing once. The clonotype originates from a woman younger than 30 in good health and CMV-seronegative. Sequencing input: PBMCs.

The CDR3 coding sequence is TGTGCCTGGTCAGTGATTTCAGGGGGCGGCTATGGCTACACCTTC. Translation: CAWSVISGGGYGYTF. The chain employs TRBV30 and TRBJ1-2; 8 nucleotides match TRBD1. Trimming at V came to 5 bases and at J to 4 bases, leaving 12 bases not matched to a gene. This CDR3 has 15 amino acids. Germline V gene data show CDR1 as GTSNPN and CDR2 as SVGIG (reference sequence).